These T cell receptor beta chains were read from a single sample in a study of OX40 agonist ivuxolimab in advanced cancers. Produced via immunoSEQ multiplex PCR; TCRdb's table is partial and in-frame only. This table has 55,000 to 90,000 clones, approximately 86% appearing once. The sequencing used CD4+ or CD8+ T cells sorted from blood, collected in a trial of the OX40 agonist ivuxolimab. Receptors originate from an adult with an advanced solid tumor such as melanoma, head and neck, liver or kidney cancer. The CDR3 runs from the conserved cysteine through the conserved F or W. A D gene is named only where the DNA matches it firmly. Expanded clones are given a class, and other clones once, few, many or no size at all.

NA TRBJ2-5 TRBV11-2 NA CASSPDGRNQYF TGTGCCAGCAGCCCCGACGGACGTAACCAGTACTTC
NA TRBJ2-1 TRBV28 NA CASSSPGIFAAGSYNEQFF TGTGCCAGCAGTTCCCCCGGGATTTTTGCGGCCGGCTCCTACAATGAGCAGTTCTTC
NA TRBJ2-7 TRBV11-2 once CASSLGFYSYEQYF TGTGCCAGCAGCTTAGGGTTTTACTCCTACGAGCAGTACTTC
NA TRBJ1-1 TRBV19 once CASRDYREWNTEAFF TGTGCCAGTAGGGATTACAGGGAGTGGAACACTGAAGCTTTCTTT
NA TRBJ1-6 TRBV5-5 few CASSLESGSNSPLHF TGTGCCAGCAGCTTGGAGTCAGGGAGCAATTCACCCCTCCACTTT
NA TRBJ2-1 TRBV11-2 NA CASSLESVSPYNEQFF TGTGCCAGCAGCTTAGAATCGGTATCACCATACAATGAGCAGTTCTTC
NA TRBJ1-3 TRBV6-6 once CASRPPSSRGGNTIYF TGTGCCAGCAGACCTCCTTCGTCAAGAGGTGGAAACACCATATATTTT
TRBD1 TRBJ1-1 TRBV6-5 NA CASSRQGVGTEAFF TGTGCCAGCAGCCGACAGGGTGTGGGCACTGAAGCTTTCTTT
NA TRBJ2-5 TRBV5-4 NA CASSSPKGVQETQYF TGTGCCAGCAGCTCGCCCAAGGGAGTTCAAGAGACCCAGTACTTC
NA TRBJ2-1 TRBV14 NA CASSPYAGPGEQFF TGTGCCAGCAGCCCTTATGCGGGGCCAGGTGAGCAGTTCTTC
TRBD1 TRBJ1-4 TRBV25-1 NA CASSEYGPGGLNEKLFF TGTGCCAGCAGTGAATACGGCCCAGGGGGGCTTAATGAAAAACTGTTTTTT
TRBD1 TRBJ1-6 TRBV6-4 NA CASSPGQVGSPLHF TGTGCCAGCAGCCCAGGACAGGTCGGTTCACCCCTCCACTTT
NA TRBJ2-3 TRBV15 NA CATSRGLVPSTDTQYF TGTGCCACCAGCAGAGGACTAGTACCTTCCACAGATACGCAGTATTTT
NA TRBJ1-4 TRBV6-1 NA CASRGLRTNEKLFF TGTGCCAGCAGGGGACTGAGAACTAATGAAAAACTGTTTTTT
NA TRBJ1-5 TRBV7-6 once CASSPFPGDNQPQHF TGTGCCAGCAGCCCCTTTCCGGGGGATAATCAGCCCCAGCATTTT
TRBD1 TRBJ2-4 TRBV18 NA CASSTRQGELKNIQYF TGTGCCAGCTCAACACGACAGGGAGAGTTGAAAAACATTCAGTACTTC
NA TRBJ2-7 TRBV6-1 NA CASRGDGTYEQYF TGTGCCAGCAGAGGGGACGGAACCTACGAGCAGTACTTC
NA TRBJ2-7 TRBV25-1 NA CASSDRLNRALYF TGTGCCAGCAGTGACCGATTAAACAGGGCTCTGTACTTC
NA TRBJ2-7 TRBV4-1 once CASSPNNYEQYF TGCGCCAGCAGCCCGAACAACTACGAGCAGTACTTC
NA TRBJ2-7 TRBV6-5 NA CASSPRTEAYEQYF TGTGCCAGCAGCCCTAGGACAGAAGCCTACGAGCAGTACTTC
TRBD1 TRBJ2-2 TRBV30 NA CAWRSSRQGVGGELFF TGTGCCTGGAGGAGCTCAAGACAGGGGGTGGGCGGGGAGCTGTTTTTT
NA TRBJ2-5 TRBV10-3 NA CAISEEGRHWETQYF TGTGCCATCAGTGAGGAGGGTCGACACTGGGAGACCCAGTACTTC
TRBD2 TRBJ2-5 TRBV7-7 NA CASSSGTSGGLQETQYF TGTGCTAGCAGCTCCGGTACTAGCGGGGGCCTCCAAGAGACCCAGTACTTC
NA TRBJ2-7 TRBV5-6 NA CASGWGRTYEQYF TGTGCCAGCGGGTGGGGACGGACCTACGAGCAGTACTTC
TRBD1 TRBJ2-7 TRBV19 NA CASSLRTGAYEQYF TGTGCCAGTAGTCTTAGGACAGGGGCCTACGAGCAGTACTTC
TRBD1 TRBJ2-2 TRBV11-3 NA CATAASGGNTGELFF TGTGCCACCGCTGCTTCAGGGGGCAACACCGGGGAGCTGTTTTTT
NA TRBJ1-6 TRBV4-1 once CASSQDRLLGNSPLHF TGCGCCAGCAGCCAAGATCGGCTACTAGGGAATTCACCCCTCCACTTT
NA TRBJ1-3 TRBV2 few CASTRGGGRTGNTIYF TGTGCCAGCACCCGAGGGGGTGGGCGCACTGGAAACACCATATATTTT
TRBD2 TRBJ2-1 TRBV15 NA CATSRDRGAAGGHDEQFF TGTGCCACCAGCAGAGATCGAGGGGCAGCGGGGGGGCACGATGAGCAGTTCTTC
TRBD1 TRBJ2-1 TRBV7-8 once CASSKGQGVLNEQFF TGTGCCAGCAGCAAGGGACAGGGCGTATTGAATGAGCAGTTCTTC
NA TRBJ1-1 TRBV7-2 NA CASSLYSLNTEAFF TGTGCCAGCAGCTTATACAGCTTGAACACTGAAGCTTTCTTT
NA TRBJ1-4 TRBV19 NA CASSRQVGTNEKLFF TGTGCCAGTAGTCGGCAGGTGGGAACTAATGAAAAACTGTTTTTT
TRBD1 TRBJ2-7 TRBV6-5 NA CASTYSWDRGEQYF TGTGCCAGCACCTATTCCTGGGACAGGGGCGAGCAGTACTTC
NA TRBJ2-7 TRBV18 NA CASSPGVPYEQYF TGTGCCAGCTCACCGGGCGTCCCGTACGAGCAGTACTTC
NA TRBJ1-1 TRBV4-1 NA CASSQATGEAFF TGCGCCAGCAGCCAAGCGACAGGTGAAGCTTTCTTT
NA TRBJ1-2 TRBV30 NA CAWSVLRLGLNYGYTF TGTGCCTGGAGTGTACTACGACTAGGACTTAACTATGGCTACACCTTC
NA TRBJ2-2 TRBV28 NA CASSAGTPNTGELFF TGTGCCAGCAGTGCCGGGACACCGAACACCGGGGAGCTGTTTTTT
NA TRBJ2-1 TRBV4-3 once CASSQDWRNEQFF TGCGCCAGCAGCCAAGATTGGAGGAATGAGCAGTTCTTC
TRBD2 TRBJ2-1 TRBV7-2 NA CASSKTSGHEQFF TGTGCCAGCAGCAAGACTAGCGGGCATGAGCAGTTCTTC
NA TRBJ1-1 TRBV5-1 NA CASSFSLSNTEAFF TGCGCCAGCAGCTTCAGCCTTTCGAACACTGAAGCTTTCTTT
TRBD1 TRBJ1-6 TRBV5-6 NA CASSTGQVPAGRALHF TGTGCCAGCAGCACAGGACAGGTCCCCGCAGGGAGGGCCCTCCACTTT
TRBD2 TRBJ2-1 TRBV6-4 NA CASSALAGSYNEQFF TGTGCCAGCAGCGCCCTAGCGGGATCATACAATGAGCAGTTCTTC
TRBD1 TRBJ1-6 TRBV5-6 once CASSSRTGNNSPLHF TGTGCCAGCAGCTCACGGACAGGGAATAATTCACCCCTCCACTTT
NA TRBJ1-5 TRBV7-8 NA CASSLGRHQPQHF TGTGCCAGCAGCTTGGGGAGGCATCAGCCCCAGCATTTT
TRBD1 TRBJ1-2 TRBV7-2 few CASSVDRGDGYTF TGTGCCAGCAGCGTGGACAGGGGGGATGGCTACACCTTC
NA TRBJ1-2 TRBV28 NA CASSHLGRAGGYTF TGTGCCAGCAGCCACCTCGGGAGGGCGGGTGGCTACACCTTC
TRBD2 TRBJ2-5 TRBV7-2 NA CASSTEGLAGETQYF TGTGCCAGCAGCACCGAGGGACTAGCGGGAGAGACCCAGTACTTC
NA TRBJ1-1 TRBV28 NA CASSLGTTEAFF TGTGCCAGCAGTTTAGGGACAACTGAAGCTTTCTTT
TRBD1 TRBJ2-3 TRBV7-2 once CASSSTGGADTQYF TGTGCCAGCAGCTCGACAGGGGGCGCGGATACGCAGTATTTT
TRBD1 TRBJ2-1 TRBV6-6 NA CASSYFGQGDDEQFF TGTGCCAGCAGTTACTTTGGACAGGGGGATGATGAGCAGTTCTTC
NA TRBJ1-2 TRBV18 NA CASSPRDALYGYTF TGTGCCAGCTCACCGAGGGACGCGCTCTATGGCTACACCTTC
NA TRBJ2-7 TRBV9 once CASSVGVGHRYEQYF TGTGCCAGCAGCGTAGGGGTGGGACACCGCTACGAGCAGTACTTC
TRBD1 TRBJ1-4 TRBV7-9 NA CASSRDRASEKLFF TGTGCCAGCAGCCGGGACAGGGCTTCGGAAAAACTGTTTTTT
NA TRBJ2-7 TRBV11-2 NA CASSPPAGAAYEQYF TGTGCCAGCAGCCCCCCGGCGGGGGCGGCCTACGAGCAGTACTTC
NA TRBJ2-7 TRBV19 NA CASSIGRGDYEQYF TGTGCCAGTAGTATCGGCAGGGGAGACTACGAGCAGTACTTC
NA TRBJ1-1 TRBV28 NA CASSLEQNTEAFF TGTGCCAGCAGTTTGGAGCAGAACACTGAAGCTTTCTTT
NA TRBJ1-1 TRBV28 NA CASSFPSMGTEAFF TGTGCCAGCAGTTTCCCTAGTATGGGCACTGAAGCTTTCTTT